This T cell receptor (beta chain) is from a study of CD8 T cells in Susac syndrome. With random hexamers, 0.5 to 1 ug RNA was reverse transcribed. The method of amplification for TCR beta CDR3 was immunoSEQ multiplex PCR, covering 54 Vbeta and 13 Jbeta. TCRdb analysed the immunoSEQ multiplex PCR reads with MiXCR anew, one entry per CDR3 protein. The sample includes approximately 270,000 distinct CDR3 sequences, around 93% of them seen just once. The CDR3 runs to 15 residues. V was pared by 5 bases and J by 1 base, with 3 bases of the junction left unmatched. Germline V gene sequence: CDR1 SEHNR, CDR2 FQNEAQ (reference sequence).

V gene TRBV7-9 combines with J gene TRBJ2-5; 11 bases are shared with TRBD2. The TCR was taken from a human donor with multiple sclerosis. The sequencing sample was made of CD4+ T cells from PBMCs. CDR3 coding DNA: TGTGCCAGCAGCGCCGGGACTAGCGGCCAAGAGACCCAGTACTTC. Its protein is CASSAGTSGQETQYF.